The 6 T cell receptor beta chains listed next were all sequenced from one sample in a study of T cell responses to AZD1222 COVID-19 vaccine. Only in-frame clones appear in the TCRdb table, and some are missing; sequencing was by immunoSEQ multiplex PCR. The sample comprises roughly 100,000 clones, roughly 80% of which are singletons, and 4.5% to 6% rests with the top ten. The material was peripheral blood, obtained on day 0 of AZD1222 vaccination. These receptors all come from an adult in good health.

The CDR3 nucleotides are TGTGCCAGCAGTTCGCGGACCCCCGGTCCGATTTCACCCCTCCACTTT. Residues: CASSSRTPGPISPLHF. The rearrangement links TRBV6-2 or TRBV6-3 to TRBJ1-6; unclear D gene. In germline, CDR1 is MNHEY, CDR2 SVGEGT. V lost 4 bases and J lost 9, with 19 bases in between. The CDR3 contains 16 residues.

This clone was detected only a few times. The chain has TRBV10-1 and TRBJ2-1; 13 bases map to TRBD2. This CDR3 region has 19 residues. CDR1 and CDR2 from the germline V gene are WNHNN and SYGVQD (reference sequence). V dropped 6 bases and J dropped 7; count of bases not matched to a gene: 18. CDR3 sequence (DNA): TGCGCCAGCAGCAACGCGCCCGGGACTAGCGGGGAAATGAAGAATGAGCAGTTCTTC. Encoded protein: CASSNAPGTSGEMKNEQFF.

The chain joins TRBV2 to TRBJ1-2; tentative D call: TRBD1 (6 bases). Germline loops: CDR1 SNHLY, CDR2 FYNNEI. The CDR3 is 13 residues long. Trimming left V 7 bases short and J 1 base short, with 10 bases between. The CDR3, as DNA: TGTGCCAGCAACCAACAGGGTAACTATGGCTACACCTTC. Translating gives CASNQQGNYGYTF. Variable domain in full (rest from reference TRBV2 and TRBJ1-2): EPEVTQTPSHQVTQMGQEVILRCVPISNHLYFYWYRQILGQKVEFLVSFYNNEISEKSEIFDDQFSVERPDGSNFTLKIRSTKLEDSAMYFCASNQQGNYGYTFGSGTRLTVV.

The rearrangement links TRBV5-1 to TRBJ2-7; TRBD2 agrees at 13 bases. In germline, CDR1 is SGHRS, CDR2 YFSETQ. CDR3 size: 19 residues. Unmatched junction bases numbered 11, after V lost 0 bases and J lost 2 bases. CDR3 loop: CASSLGRLAGGNLAYEQYF. As DNA, the CDR3 is TGCGCCAGCAGCTTGGGGAGACTAGCGGGGGGAAATCTCGCCTACGAGCAGTACTTC.

The V gene is TRBV6-1, the J gene TRBJ2-1, with 9 bases that match TRBD1. Germline lookup yields CDR1 MNHNS and CDR2 SASEGT. The CDR3 has 18 amino acids. The junction had 16 bases not matched to a gene; V was cut back by 1 base and J by 9 bases. CDR3 nucleotide sequence: TGTGCCAGCAGTGAAGTAGGTTTTGGGACAGGGTACGACGGTGAGCAGTTCTTC. Its protein product is CASSEVGFGTGYDGEQFF.

The gene calls are TRBV7-2 and TRBJ1-1; 8 nucleotides agree with TRBD1. CDR3 length: 15 residues. The germline gives CDR1 SGHTA, CDR2 FQGNSA. V trimming: 6 bases; J trimming: 1 base; junction bases outside the gene matches: 7. The CDR3 DNA follows: TGTGCCAGCAGTCGACAGGGGTTACGGAACACTGAAGCTTTCTTT. The encoded protein is CASSRQGLRNTEAFF.